Listed below are T cell receptor beta chains from one sample, sequenced in a study of graft-versus-host responses after intestinal transplantation. Their specific antigens are unknown. TCRdb's table, derived via immunoSEQ multiplex PCR, lists solely in-frame clones and lacks some. The sample carries 90,000 to 120,000 clones, roughly 87% recorded once. The sample consisted of unstimulated CD4+ T cells sorted from spleen or lymph node cells, taken before intestinal transplant. These receptors were obtained from a human donor who received an intestinal transplant. Each CDR3 is given with its conserved first and last residue. Fields, in order: D gene, V gene, CDR3 protein. The D gene is left open where the match is weak.

>TRBD1|TRBV7-9
CASSLGQGNYGYTF
>.|TRBV6-5
CASSSRTKERPYEQYF
>TRBD1|TRBV7-9
CASSNRVGTGDWEQYF
>TRBD1|TRBV9
CASSIQGAGDEQFF
>TRBD1|TRBV29-1
CSSTGGNYEQYF
>.|TRBV5-1
CASSLEVGELFF
>TRBD2|TRBV18
CASSPAGGETQYF
>.|TRBV11-1
CASSRRRQRTIETQYF
>.|TRBV28
CASSWPGENYGYTF
>TRBD2|TRBV5-1
CASSLGGSGSRYEQYF
>TRBD1|TRBV5-1
CASSLGGQYYGYTF
>.|TRBV5-1
CASSLGEDGLYGYTF
>TRBD1|TRBV6-1
CASSTGQASSSPLHF
>.|TRBV11-1
CASRQEGNSPLHF
>.|TRBV7-2
CASSLLSPGYYTF
>.|TRBV7-3
CASSPRRNTEAFF
>TRBD2|TRBV23-1
CASSQSTSGRAVTDNEQFF
>.|TRBV10-1
CASSESRGARVQPQHF
>.|TRBV6-1
CASSESYSLPLHF
>.|TRBV9
CASSVGPGGWGEKLFF
>.|TRBV5-1
CASTMQGRGENEKLFF
>.|TRBV18
CASSIQEGGNQPQHF
>TRBD2|TRBV10-3
CAISAGLAGVGGTDTQYF
>.|TRBV4-1
CASSQGLILYFEQFF
>.|TRBV10-3
CATANRTGGRKETQYF
>.|TRBV29-1
CSVAFWGRDEAFF
>.|TRBV18
CASSPGIHEQYF
>TRBD1|TRBV25-1
CASSENPGTGRNTIYF
>.|TRBV7-9
CASSLYLVGRSGETQYF
>.|TRBV2
CASKGTAGYTF
>TRBD2|TRBV11-2
CASSSVAGGSYNEQFF
>TRBD2|TRBV5-4
CASSPAGGTSVKDTQYF
>TRBD2|TRBV7-6
CASSRLRREDSYEQYF
>.|TRBV30
CACGIVHNEQFF
>.|TRBV11-2
CASSLGGARNQPQHF
>TRBD1|TRBV2
CATRDRAVETQYF
>TRBD1|TRBV18
CASSPPAGTGMTEAFF
>.|TRBV4-2
CASSQDGGEYNEQFF
>.|TRBV7-9
CASSLVHRSYGYTF
>.|TRBV19
CARKTLGSNQPQHF
>TRBD2|TRBV6-5
CASRTLAGREQYF
>TRBD2|TRBV5-1
CASSWTSGEVGELFF
>.|TRBV18
CASLGPIGGNTIYF
>.|TRBV18
CASSPSSGATDTQYF